The 5 T cell receptor beta chains given below trace back to one sample, sequenced in a study of blood T cell repertoires in COVID-19. Here immunoSEQ multiplex PCR was the method, and the copy in TCRdb shows in-frame clones only, minus some. This sample has around 130,000 clones, with more than 75% found just once. Sequencing was performed on peripheral blood. These receptors were taken from a woman between 45 and 65 years old who had recovered from COVID-19.

The gene calls are TRBV11-3 and TRBJ1-2; possibly TRBD1 for D (6 bases). The length of the CDR3 is 14 residues. CDR1 is SGHNT, CDR2 YENEEA, per germline. V was shortened by 5 bases and J by 0 bases, with 10 bases between the two germline ends. The CDR3 loop is CASSLGGANYGYTF. CDR3 in DNA: TGTGCCAGCAGCCTAGGGGGGGCTAACTATGGCTACACCTTC.

DNA for the CDR3: TGCGCCAGCCACGGGGGTGGAAACACCATATATTTT. It specifies CASHGGGNTIYF. The chain combines TRBV5-1 with TRBJ1-3, with D maybe TRBD1 (5 bases). Deletions cut 7 bases from V and 3 bases from J, with 8 bases between. CDR1 is SGHRS and CDR2 is YFSETQ in the germline V gene. The CDR3 is 12 amino acids.

The chain has TRBV30 and TRBJ1-1; D possibly corresponds to TRBD1 (5 bases). Germline loops: CDR1 GTSNPN, CDR2 SVGIG (reference sequence). V dropped 4 bases and J dropped 11 bases, with 17 bases sitting between them. This CDR3 is built from 12 residues. CDR3 sequence: CAWTRPSRGAFF. The DNA of the CDR3 is TGTGCCTGGACCCGACCCTCCCGGGGGGCTTTCTTT.

The genes are TRBV11-3 and TRBJ1-1, with 9 positions matching TRBD1. Trimming at V came to 5 bases and at J to 1 base, leaving 11 bases not matched to a gene. Looked up from germline, CDR1 is SGHNT and CDR2 is YENEEA. The CDR3 runs 17 residues. The CDR3 region has the DNA TGTGCCAGCAGCCGAGGGAGGACAGGGGAAACGAACACTGAAGCTTTCTTT. Protein sequence: CASSRGRTGETNTEAFF.

This clone was seen only a few times. The chain has TRBV6-5 and TRBJ2-1, with D tentatively TRBD1 (6 bases). CDR1 is MNHEY and CDR2 is SVGAGI in the germline V gene. The CDR3 consists of 13 residues. Between the trimmed V and J ends, which lost 2 bases and 13 bases, there was a span of 15 bases. This CDR3 is CASSYEDRTIQFF. The CDR3 DNA follows: TGTGCCAGCAGTTACGAGGACAGAACGATCCAGTTCTTC.